This entry describes one T cell receptor (beta chain). Its antigen is as yet unknown. The sample originates from a study of shared clonotypes between healthy human individuals. Overall study findings and caveats: Clonotypes that were shared across a handful of donors made up roughly 5.2% of naive CD4 clonotypes.

The authors loaded 200 ng DNA, about 30,000 T cell genomes, into sorted-subset replicate PCRs. Measured with immunoSEQ multiplex PCR; TCRdb has only the in-frame clones, and not every one. The top ten clones hold less than 1.5% of a sample with under 2,000,000 clones, 85% to 95% of them seen once. Positive CCR7 selection of CD45RO-negative cells yielded the naive CD8 cells, and terminally differentiated effector memory CD45RA+ cells were excluded. The specimen was naive CD8+ T cells sorted from blood. This TCR came from a man aged 18-30 years in good health.

The CDR3 nucleotides read TGCGCCAGCAGCACCCGACAGGGGGCGGCCACTGAAGCTTTCTTT. It encodes CASSTRQGAATEAFF. The chain combines TRBV4-3 with TRBJ1-1; TRBD1 aligns across 10 bases. With V trimmed by 5 bases and J by 4 bases, 7 bases remained unmatched. This CDR3 has 15 residues. Germline V gene data show CDR1 as LGHNA and CDR2 as YSLEER.